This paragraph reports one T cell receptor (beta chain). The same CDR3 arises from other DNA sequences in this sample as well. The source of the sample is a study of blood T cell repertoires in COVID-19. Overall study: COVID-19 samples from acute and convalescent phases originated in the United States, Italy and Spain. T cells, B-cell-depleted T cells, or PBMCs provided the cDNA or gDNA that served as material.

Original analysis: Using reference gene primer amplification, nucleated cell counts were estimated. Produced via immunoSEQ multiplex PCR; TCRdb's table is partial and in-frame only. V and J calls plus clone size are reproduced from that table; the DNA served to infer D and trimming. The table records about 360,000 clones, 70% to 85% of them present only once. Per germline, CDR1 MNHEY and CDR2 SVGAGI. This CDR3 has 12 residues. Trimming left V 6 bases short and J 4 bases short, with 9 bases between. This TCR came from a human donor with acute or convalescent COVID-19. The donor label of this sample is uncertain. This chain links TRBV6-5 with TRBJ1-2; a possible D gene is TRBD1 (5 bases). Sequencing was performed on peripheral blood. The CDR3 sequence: CASRQGLYGYTF. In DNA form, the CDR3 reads TGTGCCAGCAGGCAGGGTCTCTATGGCTACACCTTC.